The present entry profiles one T cell receptor (beta chain) with its context. With 6 bases removed from V and 6 bases from J, the gap between germline ends came to 11 bases. The CDR3 covers 12 residues. CDR1 LGHNA and CDR2 YSLEER come from the germline V gene. The data are from a study of beta chain features in type 1 diabetes. Expressed TCRB transcripts got sequenced, as all isolated RNA was reverse transcribed. Clones were sequenced by immunoSEQ multiplex PCR, and TCRdb holds only the in-frame ones, with some missing. The sample holds about 220,000 clones, 11% seen once. The receptor was derived from a man younger than 35 in good health. Specimen: central memory CD4+ T cells from blood. The V call is TRBV4-3, the J call TRBJ1-2; no clear D gene. In DNA, the CDR3 is TGCGCCAGCAGTGGGTACGGGGATGGCTACACCTTC. Its protein product is CASSGYGDGYTF.